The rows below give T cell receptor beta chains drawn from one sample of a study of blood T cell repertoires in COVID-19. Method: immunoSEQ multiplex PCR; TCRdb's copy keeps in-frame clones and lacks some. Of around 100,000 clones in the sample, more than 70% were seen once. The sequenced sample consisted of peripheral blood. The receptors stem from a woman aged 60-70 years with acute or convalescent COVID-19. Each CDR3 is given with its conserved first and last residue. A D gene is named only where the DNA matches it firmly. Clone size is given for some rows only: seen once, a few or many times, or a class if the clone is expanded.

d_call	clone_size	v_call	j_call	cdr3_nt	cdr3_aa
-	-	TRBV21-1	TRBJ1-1	TGTGCCAGCGTCACCTCACAGGGATCGAACACTGAAGCTTTCTTT	CASVTSQGSNTEAFF
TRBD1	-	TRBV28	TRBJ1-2	TGTGCCAGCAGTTTTGGGCCGGGTGAAGGGGGCGATGAATATGGCTACACCTTC	CASSFGPGEGGDEYGYTF
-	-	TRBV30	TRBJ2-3	TGTGCCTGGAGGCCTGATCGGGGGCAGTATTTT	CAWRPDRGQYF
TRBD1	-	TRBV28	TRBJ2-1	TGTGCCAGCATTGGGACAGGTTCTTACAATGAGCAGTTCTTC	CASIGTGSYNEQFF
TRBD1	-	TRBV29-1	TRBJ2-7	TGCAGCGCAGGGACAGGGACCTACGAGCAGTACTTC	CSAGTGTYEQYF
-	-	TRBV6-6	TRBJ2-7	TGTGCCAGCAGTTATTCGAGCCTCTACGAGCAGTACTTC	CASSYSSLYEQYF
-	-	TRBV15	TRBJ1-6	TGTGCCACCAGCAGGGACAGAAATTCACCCCTCCACTTT	CATSRDRNSPLHF
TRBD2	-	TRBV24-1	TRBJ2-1	TGTGCCACCAGTGATTCACTAGCGGGAGTTTACAATGAGCAGTTCTTC	CATSDSLAGVYNEQFF
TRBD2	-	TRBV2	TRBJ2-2	TGTGCCAGCAGTGGGCTAGCGGGAGTTAACACCGGGGAGCTGTTTTTT	CASSGLAGVNTGELFF
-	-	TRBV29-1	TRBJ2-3	TGCAGCGTTTCTAGCACAGATACGCAGTATTTT	CSVSSTDTQYF
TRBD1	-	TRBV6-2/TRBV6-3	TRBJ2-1	TGTGCCAGCAGTTGGACAGGGTGGGTCAATGAGCAGTTCTTC	CASSWTGWVNEQFF
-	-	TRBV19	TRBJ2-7	TGTGCCAGTAGTATGTTTGGACAGTCCGCCTACGAGCAGTACTTC	CASSMFGQSAYEQYF
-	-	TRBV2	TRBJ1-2	TGTGCCAGCAGTGACAGGGCCTCTAACTATGGCTACACCTTC	CASSDRASNYGYTF
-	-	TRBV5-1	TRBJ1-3	TGCGCCAGCAGCCCCGGGGGACCAAACACCATATATTTT	CASSPGGPNTIYF
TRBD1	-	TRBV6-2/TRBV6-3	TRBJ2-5	TGTGCCAGCAGTTTGATACCAGGGGGCAAAGAGACCCAGTACTTC	CASSLIPGGKETQYF
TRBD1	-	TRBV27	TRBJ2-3	TGTGCCAGCAGTGCAGACAGGGTAAGGACAGATACGCAGTATTTT	CASSADRVRTDTQYF
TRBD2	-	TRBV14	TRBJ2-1	TGTGCCAGCAGCCGGATAGCGGGAGGGCCGGGCCGACTCTTCTACAATGAGCAGTTCTTC	CASSRIAGGPGRLFYNEQFF
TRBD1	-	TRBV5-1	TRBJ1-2	TGCGCCAGCAGCTTGGGGGTGAGCGGACAGGGCTATGGCTACACCTTC	CASSLGVSGQGYGYTF
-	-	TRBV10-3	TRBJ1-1	TGTGCCATCAGCGGTGGGCGGGGGAGAGCTGAAGCTTTCTTT	CAISGGRGRAEAFF
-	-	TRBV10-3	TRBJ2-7	TGTGCCATCAGTGAGTCTCTAGCGCTCGAGCAGTACTTC	CAISESLALEQYF
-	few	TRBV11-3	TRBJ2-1	TGTGCCAGCAGCCCCCACGAGAGGGAGAACAATGAGCAGTTCTTC	CASSPHERENNEQFF
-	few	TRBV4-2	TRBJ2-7	TGTGCCAGCAGCCCCGGGGACAACTCCTACGAGCAGTACTTC	CASSPGDNSYEQYF
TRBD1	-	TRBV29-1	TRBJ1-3	TGCAGCGTTGCCAGAGACAGGGGTCTTGGAAACACCATATATTTT	CSVARDRGLGNTIYF
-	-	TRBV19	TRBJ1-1	TGTGCCAGTAGTTTCCGGGAGATTAACACTGAAGCTTTCTTT	CASSFREINTEAFF
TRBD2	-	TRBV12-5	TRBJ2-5	TGTGCTAGTGGTTCCTTGGGACTAGCGGGAGGGAAAGGGGTTGGAGAGACCCAGTACTTC	CASGSLGLAGGKGVGETQYF
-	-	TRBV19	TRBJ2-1	TGTGCCAGTACCAATCGCCCACAGCTTCCCCCAAATGAGCAGTTCTTC	CASTNRPQLPPNEQFF